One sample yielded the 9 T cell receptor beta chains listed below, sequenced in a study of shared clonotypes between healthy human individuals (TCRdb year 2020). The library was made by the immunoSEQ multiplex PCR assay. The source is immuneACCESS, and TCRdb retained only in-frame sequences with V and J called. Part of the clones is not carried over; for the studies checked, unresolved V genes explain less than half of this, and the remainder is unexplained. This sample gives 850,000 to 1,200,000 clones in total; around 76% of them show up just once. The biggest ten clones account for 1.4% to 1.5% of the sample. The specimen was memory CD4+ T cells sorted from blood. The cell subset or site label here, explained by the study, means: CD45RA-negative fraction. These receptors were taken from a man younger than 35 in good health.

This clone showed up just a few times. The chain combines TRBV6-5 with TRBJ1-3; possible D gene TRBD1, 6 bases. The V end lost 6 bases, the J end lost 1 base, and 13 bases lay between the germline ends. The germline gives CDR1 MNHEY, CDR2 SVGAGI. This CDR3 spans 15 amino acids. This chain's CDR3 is CASSSAGQSGNTIYF. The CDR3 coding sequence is TGTGCCAGCAGCTCAGCCGGACAGTCTGGAAACACCATATATTTT.

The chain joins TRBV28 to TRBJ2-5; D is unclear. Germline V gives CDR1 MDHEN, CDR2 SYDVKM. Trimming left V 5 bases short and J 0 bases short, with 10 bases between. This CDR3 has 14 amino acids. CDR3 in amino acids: CASSPDIYQETQYF. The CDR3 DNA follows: TGTGCCAGCAGTCCAGACATCTACCAAGAGACCCAGTACTTC.

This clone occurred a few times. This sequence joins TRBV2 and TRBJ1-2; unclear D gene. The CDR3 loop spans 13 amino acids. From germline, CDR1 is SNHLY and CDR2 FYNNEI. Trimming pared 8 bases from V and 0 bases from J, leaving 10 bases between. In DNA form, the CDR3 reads TGTGCCAGCCGGCTGAACCCTAACTATGGCTACACCTTC. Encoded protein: CASRLNPNYGYTF.

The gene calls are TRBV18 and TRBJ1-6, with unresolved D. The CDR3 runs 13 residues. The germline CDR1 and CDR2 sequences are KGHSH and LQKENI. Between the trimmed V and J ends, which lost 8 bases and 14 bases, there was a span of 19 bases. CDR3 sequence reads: CASLPGSGRALHF. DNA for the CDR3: TGTGCCAGCCTTCCGGGCAGTGGACGGGCCCTCCACTTT.

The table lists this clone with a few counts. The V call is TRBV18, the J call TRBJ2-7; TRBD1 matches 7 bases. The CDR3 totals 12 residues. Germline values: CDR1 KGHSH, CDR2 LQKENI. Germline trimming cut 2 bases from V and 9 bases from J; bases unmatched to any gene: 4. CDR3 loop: CASSPDRAGQYF. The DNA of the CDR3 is TGTGCCAGCTCACCAGACAGGGCAGGGCAGTACTTC.

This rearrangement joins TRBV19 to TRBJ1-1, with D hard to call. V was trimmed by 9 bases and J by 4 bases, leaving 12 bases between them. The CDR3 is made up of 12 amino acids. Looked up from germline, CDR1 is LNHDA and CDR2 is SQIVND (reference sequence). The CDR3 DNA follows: TGTGCCAGCCGGACTCCCGGCACTGAAGCTTTCTTT. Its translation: CASRTPGTEAFF. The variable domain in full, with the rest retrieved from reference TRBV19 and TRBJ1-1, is DGGITQSPKYLFRKEGQNVTLSCEQNLNHDAMYWYRQDPGQGLRLIYYSQIVNDFQKGDIAEGYSVSREKKESFPLTVTSAQKNPTAFYLCASRTPGTEAFFGQGTRLTVV.

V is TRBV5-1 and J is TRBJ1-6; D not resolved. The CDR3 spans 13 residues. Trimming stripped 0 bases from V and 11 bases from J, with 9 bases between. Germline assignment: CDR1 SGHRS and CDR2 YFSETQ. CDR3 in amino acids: CASSLAIGTPLHF. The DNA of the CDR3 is TGCGCCAGCAGCTTGGCCATAGGGACACCCCTCCACTTT.

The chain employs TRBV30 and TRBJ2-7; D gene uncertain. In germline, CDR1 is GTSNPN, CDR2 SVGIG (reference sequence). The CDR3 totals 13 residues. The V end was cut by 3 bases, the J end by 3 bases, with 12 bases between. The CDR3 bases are TGTGCCTGGAGGCGTGGGCGAGACTACGAGCAGTACTTC. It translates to CAWRRGRDYEQYF. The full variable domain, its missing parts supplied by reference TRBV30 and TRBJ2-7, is SQTIHQWPATLVQPVGSPLSLECTVEGTSNPNLYWYRQAAGRGLQLLFYSVGIGQISSEVPQNLSASRPQDRQFILSSKKLLLSDSGFYLCAWRRGRDYEQYFGPGTRLTVT.

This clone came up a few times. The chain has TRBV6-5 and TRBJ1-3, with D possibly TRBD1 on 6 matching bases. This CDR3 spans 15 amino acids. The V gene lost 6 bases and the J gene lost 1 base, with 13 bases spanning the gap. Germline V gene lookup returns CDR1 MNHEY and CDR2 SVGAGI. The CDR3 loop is CASSPWTASGNTIYF. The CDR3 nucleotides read TGTGCCAGCAGCCCTTGGACAGCTTCTGGAAACACCATATATTTT.